Sequencing of this TCR beta chain was carried out in a study of CD8 T cells in ankylosing spondylitis. Findings of the study overall: Matched ankylosing spondylitis synovial fluid reportedly contained a significantly enriched population of disease-linked clones. Both synovial fluid and blood in reactive arthritis had previously been reported to carry some motif variants. As for the disease-linked clones, they showed a CD8+ phenotype and occurred at relatively low frequencies in peripheral blood. A TCR beta motif of roughly 8 highly homologous variants appeared characteristic of ankylosing spondylitis blood.

The V and J ends lost 8 bases and 5 bases respectively, with 6 bases between them. The CDR3 runs to 10 residues. This clonotype was counted at least ten times. Its target is unknown. Using quantitative 5'-RACE with molecular barcodes, the authors made TCR beta libraries. Via MiXCR, TCRdb re-called the 5' RACE reads, giving one row per CDR3 protein. The table includes 500,000 or so distinct CDR3 sequences, approximately 5.3% detected once. The sample comprised blood, either unsorted or a sorted T cell fraction (not recorded which). This sequence joins TRBV12-3 or TRBV12-4 and TRBJ1-1; D remains unclear. The origin of this receptor is a male donor with ankylosing spondylitis. The CDR3 loop is CASLGTEAFF. CDR3 DNA sequence: TGTGCCAGCTTGGGAACTGAAGCTTTCTTT.